The following is a T cell receptor beta chain sequence with its context. This receptor's antigen is unknown. No quality values exist for individual bases; no much larger clone is one base distant. The data were obtained in a study of blood T cell repertoires in COVID-19 (TCRdb year 2020). Broadly, across the study: Collaborator samples came from the United States, Italy and Spain and covered acute and convalescent phases of COVID-19. The material from the prospective study consisted of cDNA or gDNA derived from T cells, B-cell-depleted T cells, or PBMCs. Sample metadata almost always included a de-identified subject ID, COVID-19 status, age in years and sex. Where available, HLA class I and class II types were obtained from metadata supplied by the sample provider rather than from assay-based typing. The repertoires were released in a freely available public database intended as a resource for research on the immune response to SARS-CoV-2. The dataset comprised deeply sampled blood TCRbeta repertoires from subjects exposed to, actively infected with, or recovered from COVID-19. The samples were drawn from the first 160 participants of the ongoing ImmuneRACE study and from 1,254 subjects provided by 6 global collaborators. The research as a whole found: The quantity of clinical and demographic metadata differed by source and by participant and was supplied without curation.

CDR1 and CDR2, per the germline V gene, are MNHEY and SVGAGI. V is reduced by 7 bases and J by 7 bases, leaving a spacing of 17 bases between them. The CDR3 starts with the cysteine, ends with the phenylalanine, and has 15 residues. The read is trimmed to its CDR3 DNA, 45 bases read in frame from base 1. TCRbeta CDR3 regions were amplified from genomic DNA using the immunoSEQ Assay, a bias-controlled multiplex PCR. The published analysis was carried out like this. The number of nucleated cells in each sample was estimated by amplification of reference gene primers within the assay. To quantify the absolute abundance of each unique TCRbeta CDR3 rearrangement, sequence reads were collapsed and filtered. For each sample, productive Simpson clonality was calculated as the square root of Simpson's diversity index across productive rearrangements. This is the immuneACCESS table as TCRdb keeps it, with only in-frame sequences that have V and J called. A part of the clones is gone; compared with another copy, unresolved V genes explain less than half, and the rest is unexplained. That table furnishes V, J and clone size, whereas the DNA furnished D and trimming. Recorded for this sample are about 380,000 clones; about four fifths of them occurred a single time. Clones ranked in the top ten supply over 0.95% of the sample.

Each collaborating institution followed its own protocols to collect whole blood in K2EDTA tubes. Collaborator samples were shipped for TCRbeta analysis as frozen whole blood, isolated PBMCs, or DNA extracted from either sample type. The receptor chain draws on TRBV6-5 and TRBJ1-6; TRBD1 is a possible D gene, resting on 6 matching bases. The sample taken for sequencing was peripheral blood. This sequence was found in a human donor with acute or convalescent COVID-19. The donor label of this sample is uncertain. DNA sequence: TGTGCCAGCACCCTCCTGACAGGTCTAAATTCACCCCTCCACTTT. The encoded protein is CASTLLTGLNSPLHF.